There are many counts of the clone carrying this T cell receptor beta chain. Its specificity is unknown. The V gene lost 2 bases and the J gene lost 3 bases, with 7 bases spanning the gap. In germline, CDR1 is MNHEY, CDR2 SVGEGT. CDR3 length: 13 residues. The sample belongs to a study of T cells in Graves' hyperthyroidism and ophthalmopathy. Amplification targeted TCR beta CDR3 regions from RNA transcripts. During a first-round RT-PCR of the TCR CDR3, the HTBI primer set was used. TCRdb re-derived calls from the multiplex PCR reads in MiXCR, one entry per CDR3 protein. The sample includes around 580,000 distinct CDR3 sequences, 16% of them seen just once. Broader study findings: Also found in blood were most expanded thyroid clonotypes above 0.001.

This receptor was identified in a woman aged 18-30 years with Graves' hyperthyroidism. J is TRBJ1-1 and V is TRBV6-2 or TRBV6-3; D remains ambiguous. The sample was blood. CDR3 loop: CASSYRIYTEAFF. For the CDR3, the DNA is TGTGCCAGCAGTTACCGAATATACACTGAAGCTTTCTTT.